This passage covers 32 T cell receptor beta chains from one sample sequenced in a study of brain T cells in children with intractable seizures. Assay: immunoSEQ multiplex PCR; the TCRdb copy retains only in-frame clones and omits some. The sample has roughly 120,000 clones, approximately 94% seen once. The starting material was peripheral blood, obtained at surgery. The receptor source for this set is a boy under two years old with hemimegalencephaly and intractable seizures.

The CDR3 DNA follows: TGTGCCAGCGATCCCCCGGGACAGGGTAGCCAATATAGCAATCAGCCCCAGCATTTT. Translated, it gives CASDPPGQGSQYSNQPQHF. V is TRBV28 and J is TRBJ1-5; TRBD1 matches at 9 bases. Germline assignment: CDR1 MDHEN and CDR2 SYDVKM. Trimming cost V 8 bases and J 0 bases; bases outside gene matches: 17. The CDR3 runs to 19 residues. The variable domain in full, with the rest retrieved from reference TRBV28 and TRBJ1-5, is DVKVTQSSRYLVKRTGEKVFLECVQDMDHENMFWYRQDPGLGLRLIYFSYDVKMKEKGDIPEGYSVSREKKERFSLILESASTNQTSMYLCASDPPGQGSQYSNQPQHFGDGTRLSIL.

This clone has a single count. This rearrangement joins TRBV27 to TRBJ2-1; D possibly corresponds to TRBD1 (6 bases). Deletions cut 6 bases from V and 3 bases from J, with 18 bases between. Per germline, CDR1 MNHEY and CDR2 SMNVEV (reference sequence). CDR3 size: 16 residues. The CDR3 DNA is TGTGCCAGCAGGAAAAGGGCAGGGGTTGGCTACAATGAGCAGTTCTTC. This translates into CASRKRAGVGYNEQFF.

The chain couples TRBV19 to TRBJ1-2; D remains unclear. Germline CDR1 LNHDA, CDR2 SQIVND (reference sequence). CDR3 size: 14 residues. V lost 6 bases to trimming and J lost 8 bases, with 19 bases between them. CDR3: CASRRTAELEGYTF. DNA for the CDR3: TGTGCCAGTAGAAGGACCGCCGAACTTGAAGGCTACACCTTC.

The chain uses TRBV28 and TRBJ1-3, with TRBD1 as a possible D gene (5 bases). CDR1 is MDHEN, CDR2 SYDVKM, per germline. The length of the CDR3 is 17 residues. The V end was cut by 0 bases, the J end by 0 bases, with 12 bases between. The CDR3 here is CASSLWPGAVSGNTIYF. In nucleotides, the CDR3 is TGTGCCAGCAGTTTATGGCCTGGGGCGGTCTCTGGAAACACCATATATTTT.

The chain couples TRBV4-1 to TRBJ1-4; D is uncertain. CDR3 length: 14 residues. Per the germline V gene, CDR1 is MGHRA and CDR2 is YSYEKL. Trimming left V 1 base short and J 7 bases short, with 10 bases between. CDR3 region: CASSQVLWSEKLFF. CDR3 DNA: TGCGCCAGCAGCCAAGTACTCTGGAGTGAAAAACTGTTTTTT.

This chain connects TRBV6-5 to TRBJ2-7; 12 nucleotides line up with TRBD2. Germline loops: CDR1 MNHEY, CDR2 SVGAGI. The CDR3 covers 16 residues. After removal of 2 bases from V and 3 bases from J, the junction contained 5 bases not matched to a gene. For the CDR3, the DNA is TGTGCCAGCAGTTACAAGTCGACTAGCGGGAGCTACGAGCAGTACTTC. Translated: CASSYKSTSGSYEQYF.

Only one count was recorded for this clone. The chain is built from TRBV5-1 and TRBJ1-6; perhaps TRBD1 as D (5 bases). The germline V gene has CDR1 SGHRS and CDR2 YFSETQ. CDR3 length: 16 residues. Trimming cost V 0 bases and J 9 bases, with 16 bases left between them. CDR3 bases: TGCGCCAGCAGCTTGGAGGCTGGGGCAGGGTTTTCACCCCTCCACTTT. It specifies CASSLEAGAGFSPLHF. Supplemented by reference TRBV5-1 and TRBJ1-6, the full variable domain reads KAGVTQTPRYLIKTRGQQVTLSCSPISGHRSVSWYQQTPGQGLQFLFEYFSETQRNKGNFPGRFSGRQFSNSRSEMNVSTLELGDSALYLCASSLEAGAGFSPLHFGNGTRLTVT.

The V and J genes are TRBV10-2 and TRBJ1-6; D is unclear. V was cut by 0 bases and J by 7 bases, with 10 bases left in between. Germline CDR1 is WSHSY and CDR2 is SAAADI. The CDR3 extends over 15 amino acids. In DNA form, the CDR3 reads TGCGCCAGCAGTGAGTCCGGGATTGGGAATTCACCCCTCCACTTT. Translating it yields CASSESGIGNSPLHF.

The CDR3 spells CASSPRGGTEAFF. The DNA of the CDR3 is TGTGCCAGCAGCCCCCGGGGTGGCACTGAAGCTTTCTTT. This rearrangement joins TRBV6-5 to TRBJ1-1; no definite D call. Germline V gene lookup returns CDR1 MNHEY and CDR2 SVGAGI. Trimming left V 6 bases short and J 4 bases short, with 12 bases between. The CDR3 spans 13 residues.

This chain links TRBV6-1 with TRBJ1-2; possibly TRBD1 for D (5 bases). The CDR3 has 13 residues. V gave up 3 bases and J gave up 8 bases, with 13 bases separating them. Germline assignment: CDR1 MNHNS and CDR2 SASEGT. The CDR3: CASSDGTRRGYTF. As DNA, the CDR3 is TGTGCCAGCAGTGACGGGACCAGAAGAGGCTACACCTTC.

The DNA for the CDR3 is TGTGCCAGCAGCTTTACTAGCGGGAGGCATGAGCAGTTCTTC. Its protein product is CASSFTSGRHEQFF. This chain connects TRBV11-2 to TRBJ2-1; 12 bases match TRBD2. J gave up 8 bases and V 3 bases, and 2 bases lay outside the gene matches. CDR1 SGHAT and CDR2 FQNNGV come from the germline V gene. There are 14 residues in the CDR3.

The rearrangement uses TRBV19 and TRBJ1-2; TRBD1 is a possible D gene (5 bases). V lost 7 bases, J lost 4 bases, and 22 bases lay in between. The germline gives CDR1 LNHDA, CDR2 SQIVND (reference sequence). The CDR3 runs to 16 residues. CDR3 residues: CASTLYYQGSIYGYTF. DNA for the CDR3: TGTGCCAGTACCTTATACTATCAGGGCTCTATCTATGGCTACACCTTC.

J is TRBJ1-5 and V is TRBV30, with unresolved D. CDR1 is GTSNPN and CDR2 is SVGIG in the germline V gene (reference sequence). V was shortened by 3 bases and J by 1 base, with 7 bases between the two germline ends. The CDR3 has 13 amino acids. CDR3 bases: TGTGCCTGGAGCTGGTCCAGCAATCAGCCCCAGCATTTT. Encoded protein: CAWSWSSNQPQHF. The full variable domain, completed using reference TRBV30 and TRBJ1-5, is SQTIHQWPATLVQPVGSPLSLECTVEGTSNPNLYWYRQAAGRGLQLLFYSVGIGQISSEVPQNLSASRPQDRQFILSSKKLLLSDSGFYLCAWSWSSNQPQHFGDGTRLSIL.

The chain combines TRBV29-1 with TRBJ2-3, with 12 bases fitting TRBD2. Germline V gene sequence: CDR1 SQVTM, CDR2 ANQGSEA. This CDR3 comprises 17 residues. J was trimmed by 7 bases and V by 0 bases; bases with no gene match: 11. The CDR3 DNA reads as TGCAGCGTTGAAGAGAGTGGGCTAGCGGGAGGGCCGTATACGCAGTATTTT. Its translation: CSVEESGLAGGPYTQYF.

CDR3 region: CASSQGDTHEQYF. Written as DNA, the CDR3 is TGTGCCAGCAGTCAGGGGGACACCCACGAGCAGTACTTC. The rearrangement joins TRBV28 to TRBJ2-7; 7 nucleotides line up with TRBD1. CDR1 is MDHEN and CDR2 is SYDVKM in the germline V gene. V shed 5 bases, J shed 5 bases, and the junction held 6 bases outside the gene matches. CDR3 length: 13 residues.

The rearrangement uses TRBV7-6 and TRBJ2-7, with D possibly matching TRBD2 (6 bases). The CDR3 runs to 14 residues. In germline, CDR1 is SGHVS, CDR2 FNYEAQ. V gave up 4 bases and J gave up 0 bases, with 10 bases separating them. As DNA, the CDR3 is TGTGCCAGCAGCTCCCGGACTACCTCCTACGAGCAGTACTTC. Its translation: CASSSRTTSYEQYF.

The CDR3 is CASRRGQGRDTGELFF. The CDR3 DNA sequence: TGTGCCAGCAGGCGGGGACAGGGCAGGGACACCGGGGAGCTGTTTTTT. This chain joins TRBV2 and TRBJ2-2, with 9 bases matching TRBD1. This CDR3 region has 16 residues. J was trimmed by 3 bases and V by 6 bases; bases with no gene match: 8. Germline V CDR1 and CDR2: SNHLY, FYNNEI.

The chain joins TRBV7-9 to TRBJ1-1; D is uncertain. This CDR3 is built from 14 residues. Germline values: CDR1 SEHNR, CDR2 FQNEAQ (reference sequence). Trimming stripped 3 bases from V and 1 base from J, with 9 bases between. CDR3 coding DNA: TGTGCCAGCAGCTTTTTCGGACGGAACACTGAAGCTTTCTTT. Protein: CASSFFGRNTEAFF.

About this clone: The junction shows a germline mismatch at one end, possibly a read error. The chain couples TRBV12-3 or TRBV12-4 to TRBJ2-7; 7 bases align to TRBD1. This CDR3 is built from 11 residues. The CDR3, as DNA: TGTGCCAGCAGTTACTCCCATGGGACAGACTTC. It translates to CASSYSHGTDF.

The genes are TRBV4-1 and TRBJ1-5; D gene uncertain. This CDR3 region has 15 residues. Germline-derived CDR1 and CDR2 are MGHRA and YSYEKL. Trimming pared 4 bases from V and 5 bases from J, leaving 15 bases between. CDR3 nucleotides: TGCGCCAGCAGCCTTCGAGACTTTCTTGATCAGCCCCAGCATTTT. This sequence encodes CASSLRDFLDQPQHF.

The J gene is TRBJ2-7, the V gene TRBV28; D is unclear. CDR3 length: 11 amino acids. The V gene's germline CDR1 is MDHEN and CDR2 SYDVKM. Deletions cut 6 bases from V and 3 bases from J, with 6 bases between. CDR3 region: CASSLLYEQYF. The CDR3 DNA reads TGTGCCAGCAGCCTACTCTACGAGCAGTACTTC.

The chain carries TRBV7-9 and TRBJ2-1, with 13 bases identical to TRBD2. The CDR3 sequence is 17 residues long. In germline, CDR1 is SEHNR, CDR2 FQNEAQ (reference sequence). The V gene end was trimmed by 1 base and the J gene end by 9 bases; junction bases not matched to a gene: 9. DNA of the CDR3: TGTGCCAGCAGCTTAGTAGCACTAGCGGGAGGGATGGCTGAGCAGTTCTTC. This encodes CASSLVALAGGMAEQFF.

This clone was found once. The chain is built from TRBV11-2 and TRBJ2-7, with 9 nucleotides matching TRBD2. The trim removed 3 bases at V and 6 bases at J, leaving 6 bases unmatched. The CDR3 length is 14 residues. In germline, CDR1 is SGHAT, CDR2 FQNNGV. CDR3 protein: CASSFSGSSGEQYF. The CDR3 region has the DNA TGTGCCAGCAGCTTTAGCGGGAGCTCGGGCGAGCAGTACTTC.

The chain links TRBV5-5 to TRBJ1-5, with TRBD1 as a possible D gene (5 bases). The CDR3 extends over 15 amino acids. CDR1 and CDR2 from the germline V gene are SGHKS and YYEKEE (reference sequence). V was pared by 0 bases and J by 9 bases, with 16 bases between. The CDR3: CASSLGPDSRSPQHF. DNA for the CDR3: TGTGCCAGCAGCTTGGGGCCCGACAGCAGGTCGCCCCAGCATTTT.

The chain uses TRBV23-1 and TRBJ1-5; 10 nucleotides agree with TRBD1. TRBV23-1 is noted as an ORF with a role that remains uncertain. This CDR3 spans 16 amino acids. V shed 0 bases, J shed 6 bases, and the junction held 5 bases outside the gene matches. The chain's CDR3 is CASSQSGQGKIQPQHF. The CDR3 region has the DNA TGCGCCAGCAGTCAATCGGGACAGGGGAAAATTCAGCCCCAGCATTTT.

This chain connects TRBV7-3 to TRBJ2-1; 10 nucleotides align to TRBD2. Per the germline V gene, CDR1 is SGHTA and CDR2 is FQGTGA. The CDR3 length is 15 residues. The ends lost 5 bases at V and 6 bases at J; junction bases unmatched: 7. This CDR3 reads CASSKGLADTNEQFF. The CDR3 bases are TGTGCCAGCAGCAAAGGACTAGCGGACACCAATGAGCAGTTCTTC. Variable domain in full (rest from reference TRBV7-3 and TRBJ2-1): GAGVSQTPSNKVTEKGKYVELRCDPISGHTALYWYRQSLGQGPEFLIYFQGTGAADDSGLPNDRFFAVRPEGSVSTLKIQRTERGDSAVYLCASSKGLADTNEQFFGPGTRLTVL.

The gene calls are TRBV28 and TRBJ2-7; D unclear. The germline gives CDR1 MDHEN, CDR2 SYDVKM. The CDR3 consists of 10 residues. With 1 base removed from V and 5 bases from J, the gap between germline ends came to 0 bases. CDR3: CASSLYEQYF. Written as DNA, the CDR3 is TGTGCCAGCAGTTTATACGAGCAGTACTTC.

This chain uses TRBV28 with TRBJ2-3; 7 bases align to TRBD2. Germline CDR1 is MDHEN and CDR2 is SYDVKM. The CDR3 sequence is 17 residues long. The J segment lost 1 base and the V segment lost 4 bases, leaving 11 bases of the junction unmatched. The CDR3 coding sequence is TGTGCCAGCAGTTACAAGATCCCCCTAGCGGGCACAGATACGCAGTATTTT. Translating gives CASSYKIPLAGTDTQYF.

The chain has TRBV5-6 and TRBJ2-7; D call uncertain. V was pared by 1 base and J by 2 bases, with 10 bases between. The CDR3 sequence is 14 residues long. Per the germline V gene, CDR1 is SGHDT and CDR2 is YYEEEE. CDR3 DNA: TGTGCCAGCAGCTTGAGTAAACCTACCTACGAGCAGTACTTC. Its protein product is CASSLSKPTYEQYF.

The count of this clone is one. The rearrangement joins TRBV19 to TRBJ2-3; 10 bases fit TRBD2. The junction had 13 bases not matched to a gene; V was cut back by 6 bases and J by 4 bases. CDR1 and CDR2 from the germline V gene are LNHDA and SQIVND (reference sequence). CDR3 length equals 17 residues. The CDR3 spells CASRSSGRGPLPDTQYF. The CDR3 nucleotides read TGTGCCAGTAGGTCCAGCGGGAGGGGACCCCTCCCAGATACGCAGTATTTT.

The chain joins TRBV15 to TRBJ1-4, with D unresolved. V was clipped by 0 bases and J by 8 bases, with 16 bases between them. This CDR3 comprises 16 residues. CDR1 is LNHNV, CDR2 YYDKDF, per germline (reference sequence). This chain's CDR3 is CATSRDPTPGIEKLFF. The CDR3 DNA is TGTGCCACCAGCAGAGATCCGACGCCCGGGATCGAAAAACTGTTTTTT.

The J gene is TRBJ1-2, the V gene TRBV12-3 or TRBV12-4, with a tentative D call TRBD1 (6 bases). This CDR3 has 13 amino acids. With 6 bases removed from V and 6 bases from J, the gap between germline ends came to 14 bases. The CDR3 is CASRGQGLNGYTF. The CDR3 DNA is TGTGCCAGCAGAGGCCAGGGGTTGAATGGCTACACCTTC.